A selection of T cell receptor beta chains follows, all from one sample in a study of CD8+CD57+ T cells in acquired aplastic anemia. One entry per CDR3 protein, called by TCRdb with MiXCR from the reads. The sample consists of some 190,000 distinct CDR3 sequences, under 55% of them appearing once. Sequencing was performed on sorted CD4+, CD8+, or CD8+CD57+ T cells (not recorded which) from PBMCs. These TCRs come from a human donor in good health. Each CDR3 is given with its conserved first and last residue. The D gene is left open where the match is weak. For some rows the clone size is stated as once, few or many, or as a class when expanded; others skip it.

J gene | V gene | clone size | D gene | CDR3 protein | CDR3 DNA
TRBJ2-1 | TRBV20-1 | . | . | CSARDPLDPDNEQFF | TGCAGTGCTAGAGATCCCCTAGACCCAGACAATGAGCAGTTCTTC
TRBJ2-5 | TRBV2 | . | TRBD1 | CASSERQGQETQYF | TGTGCCAGCAGTGAGAGACAGGGGCAAGAGACCCAGTACTTC
TRBJ2-5 | TRBV7-8 | . | TRBD2 | CASSLASGEETQYF | TGTGCCAGCAGCTTAGCTAGCGGGGAAGAGACCCAGTACTTC
TRBJ2-7 | TRBV10-2 | many | . | CASSGPGRSSYEQYF | TGCGCCAGCAGTGGGCCTGGGCGGAGCTCCTACGAGCAGTACTTC
TRBJ2-7 | TRBV7-2 | many | TRBD2 | CASSQQTPGLAVQYF | TGTGCCAGCAGCCAACAAACACCGGGACTAGCCGTGCAGTACTTC
TRBJ2-5 | TRBV19 | many | . | CASSIPERETQYF | TGTGCCAGTAGTATCCCCGAGCGGGAGACCCAGTACTTC
TRBJ2-2 | TRBV20-1 | . | . | CSARGSTNGELFF | TGCAGTGCTAGAGGGTCGACGAACGGGGAGCTGTTTTTT
TRBJ2-1 | TRBV7-8 | . | . | CASSPDRTEQFF | TGTGCCAGCAGCCCCGACAGGACCGAGCAGTTCTTC
TRBJ2-1 | TRBV29-1 | . | TRBD1 | CSETGTGRADSYNEQFF | TGCAGCGAGACCGGGACAGGGAGAGCGGATTCCTACAATGAGCAGTTCTTC
TRBJ2-1 | TRBV11-2 | many | . | CASSLDLILATNEQFF | TGTGCCAGCAGCTTAGATCTGATCCTAGCAACCAATGAGCAGTTCTTC
TRBJ2-3 | TRBV15 | . | . | CATSRGGSTDTQYF | TGTGCCACCAGCAGAGGTGGTAGCACAGATACGCAGTATTTT
TRBJ2-5 | TRBV2 | many | . | CASSILTRQETQYF | TGTGCCAGCAGTATACTGACTAGACAAGAGACCCAGTACTTC
TRBJ1-1 | TRBV20-1 | few | . | CSAGNRAFF | TGCAGTGCTGGGAACAGAGCTTTCTTT
TRBJ2-7 | TRBV2 | many | . | CASSGTPNDYYEQYF | TGTGCCAGCAGCGGGACTCCTAATGATTACTACGAGCAGTACTTC
TRBJ2-7 | TRBV20-1 | many | TRBD2 | CSARDRRREYEQYF | TGCAGTGCTAGAGATCGGCGGCGGGAGTATGAGCAGTACTTC
TRBJ2-5 | TRBV29-1 | . | . | CSVEFPGRETQYF | TGCAGCGTTGAATTCCCCGGCCGAGAGACCCAGTACTTC
TRBJ2-1 | TRBV7-2 | many | . | CASSWDSGEQFF | TGTGCCAGCAGCTGGGACTCCGGTGAGCAGTTCTTC
TRBJ1-2 | TRBV4-1 | many | . | CASSQRSRLGYGYTF | TGCGCCAGCAGCCAGAGGTCCAGGTTGGGCTATGGCTACACCTTC
TRBJ2-1 | TRBV11-1 | . | TRBD1 | CASRGTGPYNEQFF | TGTGCCAGTCGGGGGACAGGGCCCTACAATGAGCAGTTCTTC
TRBJ2-3 | TRBV5-1 | many | TRBD2 | CASSLTASGSGVRDTQYF | TGCGCCAGCAGCTTGACAGCTAGCGGGAGTGGGGTCCGAGATACGCAGTATTTT
TRBJ1-6 | TRBV28 | . | . | CASSLSGRDYSPLHF | TGTGCCAGCAGTTTGAGCGGGCGGGATTATTCACCCCTCCACTTT
TRBJ2-2 | TRBV19 | . | TRBD1 | CASYRGLGTGELFF | TGTGCCAGCTACAGGGGTTTGGGTACCGGGGAGCTGTTTTTT
TRBJ2-3 | TRBV29-1 | . | . | CSVEVANTDTQYF | TGCAGCGTTGAGGTTGCCAACACAGATACGCAGTATTTT
TRBJ2-7 | TRBV2 | . | . | CASSGQVALYEQYF | TGTGCCAGCAGTGGGCAGGTTGCTTTATACGAGCAGTACTTC
TRBJ1-5 | TRBV2 | . | . | CASSFDRWGNQPQHF | TGTGCCAGCAGTTTTGACAGGTGGGGCAATCAGCCCCAGCATTTT